This record concerns one TCR beta chain sequence. What it binds is unknown. These data are taken from a study of OX40 agonist ivuxolimab in advanced cancers. Study-level points and caveats: Partial responders at 0.1-3.0 mg/kg showed near-lowest clonal expansion. Dose levels from 0.1 to 3.0 mg/kg saw CD4+ and CD8+ blood T cells expand clonally by week 6.

The repertoire was sequenced with immunoSEQ multiplex PCR; TCRdb's copy has only in-frame clones and lacks some. The table lists 65,000 to 95,000 clones, about 91% of them singletons. This CDR3 contains 15 residues. The germline gives CDR1 SGHTA, CDR2 FQGNSA. The J segment lost 4 bases and the V segment lost 5 bases, leaving 7 bases of the junction unmatched. This TCR came from an adult with an advanced solid tumor such as melanoma, head and neck, liver or kidney cancer. The V call is TRBV7-2, the J call TRBJ1-1; 10 nucleotides line up with TRBD1. The sample consisted of CD4+ or CD8+ T cells sorted from blood, taken in a trial of the OX40 agonist ivuxolimab. The CDR3 is CASSPKTGGVTEAFF. The CDR3 DNA follows: TGTGCCAGCAGCCCAAAGACAGGGGGCGTCACTGAAGCTTTCTTT.